This T cell receptor (beta chain) was captured by sequencing in a study of shared clonotypes between healthy human individuals. V gave up 4 bases and J gave up 0 bases; unmatched junction bases: 4. Germline V CDR1 and CDR2: SGHRS, YFSETQ. The CDR3 covers 16 residues. The method was immunoSEQ multiplex PCR; TCRdb's version includes in-frame clones alone and lacks a portion of them. The sample has 1.4 million or so clones; approximately 98.5% are singletons. The TCR originated in a man aged 25 to 45 in good health. Sequences were obtained from naive CD4+ T cells sorted from blood. Subset denoted: CD45RA+ positively selected. The rearrangement joins TRBV5-1 to TRBJ2-2; 9 nucleotides line up with TRBD1. The DNA for the CDR3 is TGCGCCAGCAGCGCCAGGGACAGGGCGAACACCGGGGAGCTGTTTTTT. Residues: CASSARDRANTGELFF.